The rows below give T cell receptor beta chains drawn from one sample of a study of CD8+CD57+ T cells in acquired aplastic anemia. TCRdb recomputed calls from the reads with MiXCR, one row per CDR3 protein. Of about 200,000 distinct CDR3 sequences in the sample, approximately 65% were seen once. The sequenced sample was sorted CD4+, CD8+, or CD8+CD57+ T cells (not recorded which) from PBMCs. These receptors originate from a human donor with aplastic anemia. The CDR3 runs from the conserved cysteine through the conserved F or W. D genes are given only for firm matches. A clone size is listed for some rows: how often the clone was seen (once, few, many), or a class if it is expanded.

D: -
size: many
J: TRBJ2-7
V: TRBV10-1
DNA: TGCGCCAGCAGTGACTTGACTAGCCAGGGGGAGCAGTACTTC
CDR3: CASSDLTSQGEQYF

D: -
size: -
J: TRBJ2-5
V: TRBV15
DNA: TGTGCCACCAGCAGAGAATCTACCTGGGAGACCCAGTACTTC
CDR3: CATSRESTWETQYF

D: -
size: -
J: TRBJ1-1
V: TRBV10-3
DNA: TGTGCCATCAGCCAACCTGGCACTGAAGCTTTCTTT
CDR3: CAISQPGTEAFF

D: TRBD1
size: -
J: TRBJ1-2
V: TRBV19
DNA: TGTGCCAGTAGTAGACAGGGAAAGGAATATGGCTACACCTTC
CDR3: CASSRQGKEYGYTF

D: TRBD2
size: -
J: TRBJ2-5
V: TRBV7-3
DNA: TGTGCCAGCAGCTTAACCGCGGGAGGCCAAGAGACCCAGTACTTC
CDR3: CASSLTAGGQETQYF

D: -
size: few
J: TRBJ2-3
V: TRBV15
DNA: TGTGCCACCAGCAGAGCCGGGGGAGAAGATACGCAGTATTTT
CDR3: CATSRAGGEDTQYF

D: -
size: -
J: TRBJ1-2
V: TRBV2
DNA: TGTGCCAGCAGAGATTTTGACACGGACTATGGCTACACCTTC
CDR3: CASRDFDTDYGYTF

D: -
size: many
J: TRBJ2-3
V: TRBV5-1
DNA: TGCGCCAGCAGCCAGATCGGAGATACGCAGTATTTT
CDR3: CASSQIGDTQYF

D: -
size: many
J: TRBJ2-7
V: TRBV4-1
DNA: TGCGCCAGCAGCCAAGATATAGCCGTCCCTCTCTTCTCCTACGAGCAGTACTTC
CDR3: CASSQDIAVPLFSYEQYF

D: -
size: once
J: TRBJ2-2
V: TRBV20-1
DNA: TGCAGTACGGAGGGGGCTAGGGAACACCGGGGAGCTGTTTTT
CDR3: CSTEGAREHRGAVF

D: -
size: -
J: TRBJ1-1
V: TRBV7-9
DNA: TGTGCCAGCAGCCGATCGGACAGTCGGAATTCTGGGGCCAACGTCCTGACTTTCTTT
CDR3: CASSRSDSRNSGANVLTFF

D: TRBD1
size: few
J: TRBJ2-7
V: TRBV25-1
DNA: TGTGCCAGCAGCTCGCTCTTCCGGGACAGCCAGCACGAGCAGTACTTC
CDR3: CASSSLFRDSQHEQYF

D: TRBD2
size: many
J: TRBJ2-3
V: TRBV7-3
DNA: TGTGCCAGCAGCTATAGCGGGGGGGCCGGGGATACGCAGTATTTT
CDR3: CASSYSGGAGDTQYF

D: -
size: -
J: TRBJ1-1
V: TRBV20-1
DNA: TGCAGTGCTGCAGGGCTAATGGGTGAAGCTTTCTTT
CDR3: CSAAGLMGEAFF

D: -
size: few
J: TRBJ1-6
V: TRBV9
DNA: TGTGCCAGCAGCGTCGGTGACGCGGCGCCCCTCCACTTT
CDR3: CASSVGDAAPLHF

D: -
size: few
J: TRBJ1-2
V: TRBV12-3/TRBV12-4
DNA: TGTGCCAGCAGCGGGTGGGGGACTAACACCTTC
CDR3: CASSGWGTNTF

D: TRBD2
size: -
J: TRBJ2-3
V: TRBV13
DNA: TGTGCCAGCAGCTTCTTCGGGGGGGCTAAAGATACGCAGTATTTT
CDR3: CASSFFGGAKDTQYF

D: -
size: -
J: TRBJ2-3
V: TRBV7-8
DNA: TGTGCCAGCAGCCAAAGTGCAGATACGCAGTATTTT
CDR3: CASSQSADTQYF

D: TRBD1
size: -
J: TRBJ2-7
V: TRBV29-1
DNA: TGCAGCGTGGGGGGACAGGGGGCGCGGCAGTACTTC
CDR3: CSVGGQGARQYF

D: -
size: -
J: TRBJ2-3
V: TRBV20-1
DNA: TGCAGTGCTAGAGCCTGGGGAAGGGGTTCTCGCAGCACAGATACGCAGTATTTT
CDR3: CSARAWGRGSRSTDTQYF

D: TRBD2
size: -
J: TRBJ2-5
V: TRBV2
DNA: TGTGCCAGCGGGACTAGCGGGGCCCAAGAGACCCAGTACTTC
CDR3: CASGTSGAQETQYF

D: -
size: -
J: TRBJ1-5
V: TRBV19
DNA: TGTGCCAGTAGTATATCCGGACAGAATCAGCCCCAGCATTTT
CDR3: CASSISGQNQPQHF

D: -
size: few
J: TRBJ2-5
V: TRBV7-6
DNA: TGTGCCAGCAGCTTACTCCGGGGCGATGAGACCCAGTACTTC
CDR3: CASSLLRGDETQYF

D: TRBD1
size: -
J: TRBJ2-5
V: TRBV7-9
DNA: TGTGCCAGCCAAGACAGGGGACAAGAGACCCAGTACTTC
CDR3: CASQDRGQETQYF

D: -
size: -
J: TRBJ1-2
V: TRBV7-2
DNA: TGTGCCAGCAGCTTAGCGGTGACACGAGCTAACTATGGCTACACCTTC
CDR3: CASSLAVTRANYGYTF

D: -
size: -
J: TRBJ2-7
V: TRBV20-1
DNA: TGCAGTGCTAGCCTGAACTACGAGCAGTACTTC
CDR3: CSASLNYEQYF

D: -
size: -
J: TRBJ2-1
V: TRBV7-9
DNA: TGTGCCAGCAGCTCATCCTTAAGCCGGAGAGGATACAATGAGCAGTTCTTC
CDR3: CASSSSLSRRGYNEQFF

D: -
size: -
J: TRBJ2-3
V: TRBV9
DNA: TGTGCCAGCAAGAGAGGCCGTAGCACAGATACGCAGTATTTT
CDR3: CASKRGRSTDTQYF

D: -
size: -
J: TRBJ2-5
V: TRBV9
DNA: TGTGCCAGCAGCGTAGGCGGCCCCAGAGAGACCCAGTACTTC
CDR3: CASSVGGPRETQYF

D: TRBD2
size: -
J: TRBJ2-3
V: TRBV7-9
DNA: TGTGCCAGCAGCTTTGGTAGCGGGAGTGGGACGCAGTATTTT
CDR3: CASSFGSGSGTQYF

D: TRBD2
size: once
J: TRBJ2-5
V: TRBV9
DNA: TGTGCCAGCAGCGTAGTTAGCGGGGGGGCCAGAGAGACCCAGTACTTC
CDR3: CASSVVSGGARETQYF

D: TRBD1
size: few
J: TRBJ2-7
V: TRBV19
DNA: TGTGCCAGTAGTGCCGGGACAGGGGGCTGGAGGGAGCAGTACTTC
CDR3: CASSAGTGGWREQYF

D: TRBD2
size: -
J: TRBJ2-1
V: TRBV7-9
DNA: TGTGCCAGCAGCACTGGACTAGCCGCCAATGAGCAGTTCTTC
CDR3: CASSTGLAANEQFF

D: -
size: -
J: TRBJ2-2
V: TRBV15
DNA: TGTGCCACCAGGTTGGGCGGGACAGACACCGGGGAGCTGTTTTTT
CDR3: CATRLGGTDTGELFF

D: TRBD2
size: -
J: TRBJ2-3
V: TRBV2
DNA: TGTGCCAGCAGTGATCCGGCGGGAGAAGATACGCAGTATTTT
CDR3: CASSDPAGEDTQYF

D: -
size: -
J: TRBJ2-5
V: TRBV7-2
DNA: TGTGCCAGCAGCTTAGGATGGGAAGAGACCCAGTACTTC
CDR3: CASSLGWEETQYF

D: -
size: once
J: TRBJ1-2
V: TRBV10-2
DNA: TGCGCCAGCAGTGAGTTGGGGGGAAGCTACACCTTC
CDR3: CASSELGGSYTF

D: -
size: -
J: TRBJ1-2
V: TRBV29-1
DNA: TGCAGCGTTGCACAGGGTAATTATGGCTACACCTTC
CDR3: CSVAQGNYGYTF

D: -
size: -
J: TRBJ1-6
V: TRBV7-2
DNA: TGTGCCAGCAGCTTAGGGGAGGGAAGGGCACCCCTCCACTTT
CDR3: CASSLGEGRAPLHF

D: -
size: once
J: TRBJ1-2
V: TRBV7-2
DNA: TGTGCCAGCAGCTTAGGCGTCTCGGCCTATGGCTACACCTTC
CDR3: CASSLGVSAYGYTF

D: TRBD2
size: -
J: TRBJ2-7
V: TRBV5-1
DNA: TGCGCCAGCCGACAGGGACTAGCGGGGTTTACCTACGAGCAGTACTTC
CDR3: CASRQGLAGFTYEQYF

D: -
size: -
J: TRBJ2-1
V: TRBV7-3
DNA: TGTGCCAGCAGCTTAGCTAATGCTGAGCAGTTCTTC
CDR3: CASSLANAEQFF

D: -
size: -
J: TRBJ2-7
V: TRBV24-1
DNA: TGTGCCACCAGTGAGGCAAGACAACCCTACGAGCAGTACTTC
CDR3: CATSEARQPYEQYF

D: -
size: few
J: TRBJ2-2
V: TRBV20-1
DNA: TGCAGTGCTAGGGGGGACTCTGGGGAGCTGTTTTTT
CDR3: CSARGDSGELFF

D: -
size: once
J: TRBJ2-7
V: TRBV7-9
DNA: TGTGCCAGCAGCTTAATTTCCGGACTCTACGAGCAGTACTTC
CDR3: CASSLISGLYEQYF

D: TRBD1
size: -
J: TRBJ1-6
V: TRBV10-1
DNA: TGCGCCAGCACTATGACAGGGGCAAATTCACCCCTCCACTTT
CDR3: CASTMTGANSPLHF

D: TRBD2
size: -
J: TRBJ2-7
V: TRBV9
DNA: TGTGCCAGCAGCCCGGAAGGTAGCGGGGGCTCCTACGAGCAGTACTTC
CDR3: CASSPEGSGGSYEQYF

D: -
size: -
J: TRBJ2-3
V: TRBV7-2
DNA: TGTGCCAGCAGCCCTAGGGGTGGTACACAAGATACGCAGTATTTT
CDR3: CASSPRGGTQDTQYF

D: TRBD1
size: few
J: TRBJ1-4
V: TRBV7-9
DNA: TGTGCCAGCAGCAGAGACAGGGGTGAAAAACTGTTTTTT
CDR3: CASSRDRGEKLFF

D: -
size: many
J: TRBJ1-6
V: TRBV6-1
DNA: TGTGCCAGCAGTGAGGTGACAGATAATTCACCCCTCCACTTT
CDR3: CASSEVTDNSPLHF

D: -
size: few
J: TRBJ2-7
V: TRBV7-6
DNA: TGTGCCAGCAGCTTGAGCGGACCTGAGACCTACGAGCAGTACTTC
CDR3: CASSLSGPETYEQYF

D: -
size: few
J: TRBJ2-3
V: TRBV2
DNA: TGTGCCAGCAGTGAAGGGACAAGTAGCACAGATACGCAGTATTTT
CDR3: CASSEGTSSTDTQYF

D: -
size: -
J: TRBJ1-1
V: TRBV20-1
DNA: TGCAGTGCCACCCCGATTATGAACACTGAAGCTTTCTTT
CDR3: CSATPIMNTEAFF

D: -
size: few
J: TRBJ2-7
V: TRBV5-6
DNA: TGTGCCAGCAGCTTTCAGGGGAGCTCCTACGAGCAGTACTTC
CDR3: CASSFQGSSYEQYF

D: -
size: -
J: TRBJ1-2
V: TRBV2
DNA: TGTGCCAGCATGGTCCTCAGGGGCGATGGCTACACCTTC
CDR3: CASMVLRGDGYTF

D: TRBD1
size: many
J: TRBJ2-7
V: TRBV7-9
DNA: TGTGCCAGCACCACCTCAAAAGGGACAGGGGAACCCTACGAGCAGTACTTC
CDR3: CASTTSKGTGEPYEQYF

D: TRBD2
size: -
J: TRBJ2-3
V: TRBV10-3
DNA: TGTGCCATCGGGCCAGCGGGGGATCCAGATACGCAGTATTTT
CDR3: CAIGPAGDPDTQYF

D: TRBD2
size: -
J: TRBJ2-2
V: TRBV15
DNA: TGTGCCACCAGCGGAGATAGTGGGAGGGCCACCGGGGAGCTGTTTTTT
CDR3: CATSGDSGRATGELFF